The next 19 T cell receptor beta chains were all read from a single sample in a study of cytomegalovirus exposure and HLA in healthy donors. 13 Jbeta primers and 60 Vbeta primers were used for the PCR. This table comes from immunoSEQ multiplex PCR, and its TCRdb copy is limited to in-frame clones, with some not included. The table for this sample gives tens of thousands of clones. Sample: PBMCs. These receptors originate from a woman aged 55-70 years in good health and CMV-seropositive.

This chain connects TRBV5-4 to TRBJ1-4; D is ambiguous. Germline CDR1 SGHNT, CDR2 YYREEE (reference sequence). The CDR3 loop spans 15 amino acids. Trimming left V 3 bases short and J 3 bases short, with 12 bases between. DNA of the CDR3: TGTGCCAGCAGCTACCCCGGGGATCCTAATGAAAAACTGTTTTTT. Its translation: CASSYPGDPNEKLFF.

The CDR3 sequence is CASSLRGDGTMNTGELFF. For the CDR3, the DNA is TGTGCCAGCAGCTTACGGGGGGACGGGACGATGAACACCGGGGAGCTGTTTTTT. This chain links TRBV7-2 with TRBJ2-2; 7 bases are shared with TRBD2. Germline trimming cut 2 bases from V and 1 base from J; bases unmatched to any gene: 10. The CDR3 spans 18 residues. The germline CDR1 and CDR2 sequences are SGHTA and FQGNSA.

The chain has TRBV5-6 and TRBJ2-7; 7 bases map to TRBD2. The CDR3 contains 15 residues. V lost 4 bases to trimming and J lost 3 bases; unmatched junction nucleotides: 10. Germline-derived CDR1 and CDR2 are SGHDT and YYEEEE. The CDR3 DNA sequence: TGTGCCAGCAGCCTCGACGGGGGGTCTAACTACGAGCAGTACTTC. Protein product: CASSLDGGSNYEQYF.

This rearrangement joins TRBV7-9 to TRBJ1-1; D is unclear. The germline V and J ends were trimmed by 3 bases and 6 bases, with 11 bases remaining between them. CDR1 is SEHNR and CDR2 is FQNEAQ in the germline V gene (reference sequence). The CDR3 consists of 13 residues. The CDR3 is CASSFIIESEAFF. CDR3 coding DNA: TGTGCCAGCAGCTTTATAATTGAGTCTGAAGCTTTCTTT.

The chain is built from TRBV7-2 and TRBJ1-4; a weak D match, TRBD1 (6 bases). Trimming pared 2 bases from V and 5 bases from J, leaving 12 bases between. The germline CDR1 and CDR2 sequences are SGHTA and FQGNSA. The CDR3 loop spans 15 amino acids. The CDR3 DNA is TGTGCCAGCAGCTTATCACAGGGCTGGAATGAAAAACTGTTTTTT. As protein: CASSLSQGWNEKLFF.

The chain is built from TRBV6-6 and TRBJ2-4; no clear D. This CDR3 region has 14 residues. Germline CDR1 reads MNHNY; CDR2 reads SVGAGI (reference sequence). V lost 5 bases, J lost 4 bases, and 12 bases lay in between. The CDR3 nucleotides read TGTGCCAGCAGTCCCCAGGCGTTTAAAAACATTCAGTACTTC. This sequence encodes CASSPQAFKNIQYF.

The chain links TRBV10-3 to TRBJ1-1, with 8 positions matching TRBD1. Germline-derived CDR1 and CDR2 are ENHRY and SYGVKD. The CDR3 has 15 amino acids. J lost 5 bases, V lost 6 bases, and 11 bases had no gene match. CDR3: CAISVAQGDGTEAFF. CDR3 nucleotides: TGTGCCATCAGCGTCGCACAGGGGGATGGGACTGAAGCTTTCTTT.

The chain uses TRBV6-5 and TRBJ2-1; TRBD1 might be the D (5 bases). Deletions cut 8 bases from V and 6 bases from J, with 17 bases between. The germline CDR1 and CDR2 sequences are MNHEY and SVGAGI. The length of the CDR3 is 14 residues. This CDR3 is CASSPWARANEQFF. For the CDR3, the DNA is TGTGCCAGCTCCCCTTGGGCCAGGGCCAATGAGCAGTTCTTC.

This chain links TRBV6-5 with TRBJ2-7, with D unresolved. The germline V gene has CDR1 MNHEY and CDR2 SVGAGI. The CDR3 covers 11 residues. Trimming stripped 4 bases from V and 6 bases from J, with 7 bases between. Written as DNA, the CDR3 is TGTGCCAGCAGTTCCACGGGCGAGCAGTACTTC. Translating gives CASSSTGEQYF.

CDR3 in DNA: TGTGCCAGCACCCCGGGGTACACTGAAGCTTTCTTT. It codes for CASTPGYTEAFF. V gene TRBV28 combines with J gene TRBJ1-1; D call uncertain. The CDR3 length is 12 residues. V was clipped by 7 bases and J by 3 bases, with 9 bases between them. Germline V gives CDR1 MDHEN, CDR2 SYDVKM.

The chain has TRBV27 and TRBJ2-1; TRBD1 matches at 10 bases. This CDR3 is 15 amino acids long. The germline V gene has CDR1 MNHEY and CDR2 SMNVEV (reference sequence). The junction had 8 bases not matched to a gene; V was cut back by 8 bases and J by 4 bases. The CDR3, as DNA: TGTGCCAGCCGTACGGGGGACAGGGGTTACAATGAGCAGTTCTTC. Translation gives CASRTGDRGYNEQFF.

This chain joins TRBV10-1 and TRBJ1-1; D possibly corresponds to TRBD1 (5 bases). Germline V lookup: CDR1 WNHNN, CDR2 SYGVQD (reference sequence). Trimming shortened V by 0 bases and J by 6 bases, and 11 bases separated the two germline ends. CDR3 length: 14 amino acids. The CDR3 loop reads CASSESQGRAEAFF. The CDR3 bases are TGCGCCAGCAGTGAGTCCCAGGGCCGGGCTGAAGCTTTCTTT.

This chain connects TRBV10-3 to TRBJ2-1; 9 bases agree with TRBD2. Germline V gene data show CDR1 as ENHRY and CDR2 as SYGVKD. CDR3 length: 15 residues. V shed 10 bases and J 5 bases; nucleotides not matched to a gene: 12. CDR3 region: CATRMGLAGHNEQFF. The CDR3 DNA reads TGTGCCACGCGAATGGGGCTAGCGGGGCACAATGAGCAGTTCTTC.

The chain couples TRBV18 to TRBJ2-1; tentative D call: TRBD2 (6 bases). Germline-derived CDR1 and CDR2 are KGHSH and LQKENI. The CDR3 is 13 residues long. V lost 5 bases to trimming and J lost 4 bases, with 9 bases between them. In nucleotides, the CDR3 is TGTGCCAGCTCATCGGGACTTTACAATGAGCAGTTCTTC. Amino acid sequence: CASSSGLYNEQFF.

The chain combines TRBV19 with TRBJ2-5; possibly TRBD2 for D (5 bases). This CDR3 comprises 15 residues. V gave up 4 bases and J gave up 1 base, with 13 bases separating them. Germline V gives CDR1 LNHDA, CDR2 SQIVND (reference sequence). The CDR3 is CASSNGGRPQETQYF. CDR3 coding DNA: TGTGCCAGTAGTAACGGAGGTCGCCCCCAAGAGACCCAGTACTTC.

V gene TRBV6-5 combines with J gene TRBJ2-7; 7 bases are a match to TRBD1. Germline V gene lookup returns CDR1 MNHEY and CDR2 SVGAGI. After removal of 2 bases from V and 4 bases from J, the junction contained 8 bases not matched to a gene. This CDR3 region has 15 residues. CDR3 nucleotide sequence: TGTGCCAGCAGTTACGGGAGACAGGGCACGTACGAGCAGTACTTC. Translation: CASSYGRQGTYEQYF.

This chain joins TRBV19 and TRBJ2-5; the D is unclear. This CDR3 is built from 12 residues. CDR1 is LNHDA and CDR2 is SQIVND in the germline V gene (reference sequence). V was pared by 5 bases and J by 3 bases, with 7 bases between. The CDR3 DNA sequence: TGTGCCAGTAGTCTAACCGAAGAGACCCAGTACTTC. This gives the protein CASSLTEETQYF. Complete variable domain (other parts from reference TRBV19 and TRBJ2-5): DGGITQSPKYLFRKEGQNVTLSCEQNLNHDAMYWYRQDPGQGLRLIYYSQIVNDFQKGDIAEGYSVSREKKESFPLTVTSAQKNPTAFYLCASSLTEETQYFGPGTRLLVL.

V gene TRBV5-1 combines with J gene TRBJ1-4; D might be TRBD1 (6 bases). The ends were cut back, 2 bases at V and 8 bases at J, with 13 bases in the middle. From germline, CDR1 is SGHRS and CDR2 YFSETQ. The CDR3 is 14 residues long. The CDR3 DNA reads TGCGCCAGCAGCTTCTCAGGGGTAAACGAAAAACTGTTTTTT. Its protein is CASSFSGVNEKLFF. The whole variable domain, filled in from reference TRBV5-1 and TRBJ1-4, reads KAGVTQTPRYLIKTRGQQVTLSCSPISGHRSVSWYQQTPGQGLQFLFEYFSETQRNKGNFPGRFSGRQFSNSRSEMNVSTLELGDSALYLCASSFSGVNEKLFFGSGTQLSVL.

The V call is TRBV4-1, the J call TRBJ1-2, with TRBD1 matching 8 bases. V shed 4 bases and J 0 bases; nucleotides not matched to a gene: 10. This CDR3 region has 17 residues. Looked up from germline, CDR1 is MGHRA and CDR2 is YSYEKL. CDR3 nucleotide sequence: TGCGCCAGCAGCCCTAGTTGGGGGACAGGTTCTAACTATGGCTACACCTTC. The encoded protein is CASSPSWGTGSNYGYTF.